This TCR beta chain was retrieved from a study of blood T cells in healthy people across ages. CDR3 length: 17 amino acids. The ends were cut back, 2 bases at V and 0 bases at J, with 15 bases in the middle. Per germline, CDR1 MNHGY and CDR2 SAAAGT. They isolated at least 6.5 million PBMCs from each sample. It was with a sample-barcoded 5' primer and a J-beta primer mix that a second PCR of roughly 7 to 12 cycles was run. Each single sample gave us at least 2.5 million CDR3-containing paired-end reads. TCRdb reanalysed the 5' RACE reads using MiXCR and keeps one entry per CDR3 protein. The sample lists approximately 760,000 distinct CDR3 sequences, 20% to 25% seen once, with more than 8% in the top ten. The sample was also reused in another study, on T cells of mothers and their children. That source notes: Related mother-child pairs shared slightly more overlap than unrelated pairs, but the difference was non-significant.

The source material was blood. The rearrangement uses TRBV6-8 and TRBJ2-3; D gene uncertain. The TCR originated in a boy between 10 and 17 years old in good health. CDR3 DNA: TGTGCCAGCAGTTACCCCCCCGGAGCGCTAAGCACAGATACGCAGTATTTT. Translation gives CASSYPPGALSTDTQYF.